This T cell receptor (beta chain) was identified in a study of blood T cell repertoires in COVID-19. Looking at the study overall: Samples came from the United States, Italy and Spain, spanning acute and convalescent COVID-19. The cDNA or gDNA used as material had been derived from T cells, B-cell-depleted T cells, or PBMCs.

In its sample, this clone was seen once. Source study methods: By means of reference gene primer amplification, nucleated cell counts were estimated. Using immunoSEQ multiplex PCR, the repertoire was profiled, and TCRdb retains in-frame clones only, with some absent. That table is the source of V, J and clone size, and D and trimming were worked out from the DNA. The repertoire consists of around 380,000 clones, with 81% occurring once and the leading ten covering more than 0.95%. CDR3 length: 16 amino acids. CDR1 and CDR2 (germline): KGHSH, LQKENI. Trimming took 5 bases from V and 4 from J; bases not matched to a gene: 9.

The sample was peripheral blood. The chain has TRBV18 and TRBJ1-4; TRBD1 matches 8 bases. The receptor was isolated from a human donor with acute or convalescent COVID-19. The donor label of this sample is uncertain. In DNA, the CDR3 is TGTGCCAGCTCATCTCGGACAGGGCTAATTAATGAAAAACTGTTTTTT. It codes for CASSSRTGLINEKLFF.